The T cell receptor (beta chain) under discussion was sequenced for a study of blood T cell repertoires in COVID-19. The CDR3 sequence is 15 residues long. V lost 2 bases and J 8 bases, leaving 13 bases between the germline ends. The germline V gene encodes CDR1 MNHEY and CDR2 SVGAGI. Original data processing: Amplification with reference gene primers provided the estimates of nucleated cell counts. Clones were read by immunoSEQ multiplex PCR, and TCRdb kept only the in-frame ones, dropping some. V, J and clone size derive from that table, while D and trimming were established from the DNA sequence. The data show about 320,000 clones, roughly 88% seen once. Those enrolled in Seattle joined during active infection and were followed longitudinally afterward.

The chain uses TRBV6-5 and TRBJ1-6; D gene uncertain. This sequence was found in a woman in her 30s with COVID-19, enrolled during active disease. Sequencing was done on a sample of peripheral blood. The CDR3 here is CASSYAENGDSPLHF. DNA for the CDR3: TGTGCCAGCAGTTACGCGGAGAATGGAGATTCACCCCTCCACTTT.